This T cell receptor beta chain emerged from a study of T cells after yellow fever vaccination. TCRdb ran MiXCR on the 5' RACE reads and lists one entry per CDR3 protein. This sample has 320,000 or so distinct CDR3 sequences, with less than 9.5% found just once. This clonotype came up a few times. Between the trimmed V and J ends, which lost 2 bases and 5 bases, there was a span of 12 bases. This CDR3 spans 14 amino acids. The V gene's germline CDR1 is DFQATT and CDR2 SNEGSKA (reference sequence). V is TRBV20-1 and J is TRBJ1-4; D is unresolved. This TCR derives from a man aged 18-30 years who received the YFV17D yellow fever vaccine. Material: PBMCs, obtained more than 35 days after the first yellow fever vaccination. DNA of the CDR3: TGCAGTGCTAGACCCACCGGCTTAAATGAAAAACTGTTTTTT. It is translated as CSARPTGLNEKLFF.